This T cell receptor (beta chain) was sequenced for a study of T cell repertoires in cytomegalovirus infection. The overall study: It was the public TCR beta signatures that indicated both CMV infection and matching HLA type.

Trimming removed 2 bases at V and 5 bases at J, with 23 bases between. Germline values: CDR1 SGHTA, CDR2 FQGNSA. The CDR3 spans 18 residues. TCRdb recomputed calls from the reads with MiXCR, one row per CDR3 protein. Of around 310,000 distinct CDR3 sequences listed, about a sixth were seen once; the top ten hold around 12%. The sample holds many counts of this clonotype. Its antigen is still unknown. Study-level findings and limits: The ex vivo response was dominated by HLA-C-restricted CMV-specific TCR beta clonotypes. Frequencies of public TCR beta families were cumulated, and this identified carriers of CMV plus the relevant HLA.

Sequenced material: PBMCs. J is TRBJ2-3 and V is TRBV7-2; a possible D gene is TRBD2 (7 bases). The TCR originated in a human donor in good health (CMV status not recorded). Some clones in this sample may be carry-over from other donors' samples. CDR3 DNA: TGTGCCAGCAGCTTATCCCTCGGAGTGGGGGGGCTAAGAGATACGCAGTATTTT. This sequence encodes CASSLSLGVGGLRDTQYF.